The 11 T cell receptor beta chains below all came from one sample that was sequenced in a study of graft-versus-host responses after intestinal transplantation. No antigen is known for these receptors. Measured with immunoSEQ multiplex PCR; TCRdb has only the in-frame clones, and not every one. This sample has tens of thousands of clones, with 91% found just once. Here the sequenced sample was unstimulated CD4+ T cells sorted from spleen or lymph node cells, taken before intestinal transplant. The source of these receptors is a human donor who received an intestinal transplant.

The chain couples TRBV5-1 to TRBJ2-7; D is uncertain. Germline lookup yields CDR1 SGHRS and CDR2 YFSETQ. The CDR3 has 18 amino acids. Trimming took 1 base from V and 2 from J, leaving 22 bases between them. In nucleotides, the CDR3 is TGCGCCAGCAGCTTGTTTACCCTCCAGGATCCTTCTCCCTACGAGCAGTACTTC. This encodes CASSLFTLQDPSPYEQYF.

The CDR3 reads CASSLYTGELFF. As DNA, the CDR3 is TGTGCCAGCAGCCTCTACACCGGGGAGCTGTTTTTT. This chain connects TRBV7-9 to TRBJ2-2; no clear D. The V gene lost 5 bases and the J gene lost 3 bases, with 4 bases spanning the gap. The CDR3 has 12 amino acids. Looked up from germline, CDR1 is SEHNR and CDR2 is FQNEAQ (reference sequence).

The chain has TRBV4-1 and TRBJ2-2, with 11 nucleotides matching TRBD2. Germline V gene sequence: CDR1 MGHRA, CDR2 YSYEKL. V was clipped by 6 bases and J by 2 bases; unmatched bases: 2. The CDR3 extends over 15 amino acids. This chain's CDR3 is CASSLAGGNTGELFF. In DNA form, the CDR3 reads TGCGCCAGCAGTCTAGCGGGGGGAAACACCGGGGAGCTGTTTTTT.

The chain carries TRBV27 and TRBJ1-1; perhaps TRBD1 as D (5 bases). The length of the CDR3 is 13 residues. V was trimmed by 2 bases and J by 3 bases, leaving 7 bases between them. Germline V gene sequence: CDR1 MNHEY, CDR2 SMNVEV (reference sequence). CDR3 in DNA: TGTGCCAGCAGTTTAACCAGGGACACTGAAGCTTTCTTT. Its protein product is CASSLTRDTEAFF.

V usage is TRBV30 and J usage is TRBJ1-2, with D maybe TRBD1 (5 bases). V lost 7 bases and J 2 bases, leaving 14 bases between the germline ends. Germline lookup yields CDR1 GTSNPN and CDR2 SVGIG (reference sequence). This CDR3 region has 13 residues. The chain's CDR3 is CASTPDRNYGYTF. The DNA of the CDR3 is TGTGCCTCTACCCCAGACAGAAACTATGGCTACACCTTC.

The rearrangement joins TRBV10-3 to TRBJ1-1; D is ambiguous. The CDR3 runs 15 residues. The germline V gene encodes CDR1 ENHRY and CDR2 SYGVKD. Trimming cost V 3 bases and J 0 bases, with 11 bases left between them. CDR3 amino acids: CAISDSRSMNTEAFF. In nucleotides, the CDR3 is TGTGCCATCAGTGACAGCAGGTCTATGAACACTGAAGCTTTCTTT.

The count of this clone is one. The chain employs TRBV19 and TRBJ1-3; D might be TRBD1 (6 bases). The CDR3 totals 16 residues. Trimming shortened V by 4 bases and J by 7 bases, and 20 bases separated the two germline ends. The germline V gene has CDR1 LNHDA and CDR2 SQIVND (reference sequence). The CDR3 DNA sequence: TGTGCCAGTAGTACCGTTCGAACGGGGACAATTAACACCATATATTTT. This translates into CASSTVRTGTINTIYF.

The chain couples TRBV5-1 to TRBJ2-7, with 12 positions matching TRBD2. CDR1 is SGHRS and CDR2 is YFSETQ in the germline V gene. V was clipped by 4 bases and J by 4 bases; unmatched bases: 6. The CDR3 loop spans 15 amino acids. Written as DNA, the CDR3 is TGCGCCAGCAGCCTACTGACTAGCGGGGGATACGAGCAGTACTTC. This translates into CASSLLTSGGYEQYF.

The chain has TRBV9 and TRBJ2-1; 8 bases fit TRBD2. The CDR3 totals 15 residues. The junction had 7 bases not matched to a gene; V was cut back by 1 base and J by 7 bases. Per germline, CDR1 SGDLS and CDR2 YYNGEE. The chain's CDR3 is CASSVIGGAGNEQFF. CDR3 in DNA: TGTGCCAGCAGCGTAATCGGGGGGGCCGGGAATGAGCAGTTCTTC. Using reference TRBV9 and TRBJ2-1 for the parts outside the CDR3, the full variable domain is DSGVTQTPKHLITATGQRVTLRCSPRSGDLSVYWYQQSLDQGLQFLIQYYNGEERAKGNILERFSAQQFPDLHSELNLSSLELGDSALYFCASSVIGGAGNEQFFGPGTRLTVL.

J is TRBJ1-3 and V is TRBV18; D uncertain. The CDR3 spans 12 residues. Germline V gene data show CDR1 as KGHSH and CDR2 as LQKENI. V lost 6 bases to trimming and J lost 3 bases, with 6 bases between them. CDR3 sequence: CASSLDGNTIYF. The CDR3 nucleotides are TGTGCCAGCTCCCTAGATGGAAACACCATATATTTT.

The CDR3 here is CASSSGTSPYNEQFF. CDR3 coding DNA: TGTGCCAGCAGCTCGGGGACTAGCCCGTACAATGAGCAGTTCTTC. The V call is TRBV7-2, the J call TRBJ2-1; 9 nucleotides line up with TRBD2. J lost 4 bases, V lost 4 bases, and 5 bases had no gene match. Germline V gene sequence: CDR1 SGHTA, CDR2 FQGNSA. The CDR3 totals 15 residues. Complete variable domain (other parts from reference TRBV7-2 and TRBJ2-1): GAGVSQSPSNKVTEKGKDVELRCDPISGHTALYWYRQSLGQGLEFLIYFQGNSAPDKSGLPSDRFSAERTGGSVSTLTIQRTQQEDSAVYLCASSSGTSPYNEQFFGPGTRLTVL.